Listed below are T cell receptor beta chains from one sample, sequenced in a study of T cells in localized non-small cell lung cancer. Profiled with immunoSEQ multiplex PCR; TCRdb holds only in-frame clones, not every one. The sample carries about 82,000 clones, roughly 75% recorded once. The sample in question was PBMCs, obtained before any cancer treatment. All receptors come from a man between 40 and 70 years old with stage II squamous cell lung carcinoma. CDR3s include the opening cysteine and the closing phenylalanine or tryptophan. Fields, in order: J gene, V gene, clone size, D gene, CDR3 DNA, CDR3 protein. The D gene is left open where the match is weak. Some rows have no size entry. The others give once, few or many, or a class for an expanded clone.

>TRBJ2-3|TRBV28|-|-
TGTGCCAGCAGTCCACCTAGTCGTCACACAGATACGCAGTATTTT
CASSPPSRHTDTQYF
>TRBJ1-4|TRBV10-2|-|-
TGCGCCAGCACTCCACCTGGGGGGAAGGCTAAGGAAAAACTGTTTTTT
CASTPPGGKAKEKLFF
>TRBJ1-5|TRBV4-1|few|-
TGCGCCAGCAGCCAGGGGGGGACGTATCATCAGCCCCAGCATTTT
CASSQGGTYHQPQHF
>TRBJ1-3|TRBV11-2|many|-
TGTGCCAGCAGCGCGTCGGTGCGAGGAAACACCATATATTTT
CASSASVRGNTIYF
>TRBJ1-3|TRBV7-2|few|-
TGTGCCAGCAGCCCAACAGGGATTGGAAACACCATATATTTT
CASSPTGIGNTIYF
>TRBJ2-6|TRBV28|-|-
TGTGCCAGCAAGAGGGCAGGGAATTTGCTTGGGGCCAACGTCCTGACTTTC
CASKRAGNLLGANVLTF
>TRBJ1-1|TRBV19|-|-
TGTGCCAGTAGTATAGTCTCTGGGGCCCTTCAGACAGTTAATTTTATGAACACTGAAGCTTTCTTT
CASSIVSGALQTVNFMNTEAFF
>TRBJ2-1|TRBV4-1|-|TRBD2
TGCGCCAGCAGCCAAGTGGTCCTAGCGGGGGGGCTTGGTAATGAGCAGTTCTTC
CASSQVVLAGGLGNEQFF
>TRBJ2-2|TRBV6-5|-|TRBD1
TGTGCCAGCAGAACGGACAGGGGGCATTCCGGGGAGCTGTTTTTT
CASRTDRGHSGELFF
>TRBJ2-3|TRBV5-1|-|-
TGCGCCAGCGGCTTGATTCCCGGGGATACGCAGTATTTT
CASGLIPGDTQYF
>TRBJ2-2|TRBV7-2|-|TRBD2
TGTGCCAGCAGCCCGGGACTAGCGGGAGAATATTCGACCGGGGAGCTGTTTTTT
CASSPGLAGEYSTGELFF
>TRBJ2-7|TRBV19|many|-
TGTGCCAGTAGTCCCGGGCCCCTTGGGGAGCAGTACTTC
CASSPGPLGEQYF
>TRBJ1-5|TRBV14|-|-
TGTGCCAGCAGCCAGTCATCGAATCAGCCCCAGCATTTT
CASSQSSNQPQHF
>TRBJ2-1|TRBV2|few|TRBD2
TGTGCCTCGACTAGCGGGAGTGGCAATGAGCAGTTCTTC
CASTSGSGNEQFF
>TRBJ1-1|TRBV5-4|-|-
TGTGCCAGCAGCTGGAGTATGAACACTGAAGCTTTCTTT
CASSWSMNTEAFF